This TCR beta chain was sequenced for a study of beta chain features in type 1 diabetes. Study summary: Cells sorted and examined across all samples totaled over 95 million. Regarding the study as a whole: The question of HLA type influencing TCRB rearrangement was one that remained unresolved here. Sampled from patients, naive, central memory and Treg TCRB repertoires appeared more similar than those sampled from healthy donors. When VDJ junctions were examined, type 1 diabetes patients showed fewer insertions and more deletions.

The whole isolated RNA underwent reverse transcription, so sequencing captured expressed TCRB transcripts. The protocol was immunoSEQ multiplex PCR, while the TCRdb copy is restricted to in-frame clones and leaves out a portion. The sample contains around 300,000 clones, about 7.8% of which appear only once. Of note for this clone: Antigen: not known.

The TCR sequence derives from a woman between 18 and 30 years old in good health. The sample was central memory CD4+ T cells from blood.

CDR3 protein: CASSQAGQYPEQFF. The CDR3 DNA sequence: TGCGCCAGCAGCCAAGCGGGGCAGTATCCTGAGCAGTTCTTC. The J gene is TRBJ2-1, the V gene TRBV4-3; D may match TRBD1 or TRBD2 (5 bases each). CDR3 length: 14 residues. Germline loops: CDR1 LGHNA, CDR2 YSLEER. V lost 1 base, J lost 9 bases, and 13 bases lay in between.